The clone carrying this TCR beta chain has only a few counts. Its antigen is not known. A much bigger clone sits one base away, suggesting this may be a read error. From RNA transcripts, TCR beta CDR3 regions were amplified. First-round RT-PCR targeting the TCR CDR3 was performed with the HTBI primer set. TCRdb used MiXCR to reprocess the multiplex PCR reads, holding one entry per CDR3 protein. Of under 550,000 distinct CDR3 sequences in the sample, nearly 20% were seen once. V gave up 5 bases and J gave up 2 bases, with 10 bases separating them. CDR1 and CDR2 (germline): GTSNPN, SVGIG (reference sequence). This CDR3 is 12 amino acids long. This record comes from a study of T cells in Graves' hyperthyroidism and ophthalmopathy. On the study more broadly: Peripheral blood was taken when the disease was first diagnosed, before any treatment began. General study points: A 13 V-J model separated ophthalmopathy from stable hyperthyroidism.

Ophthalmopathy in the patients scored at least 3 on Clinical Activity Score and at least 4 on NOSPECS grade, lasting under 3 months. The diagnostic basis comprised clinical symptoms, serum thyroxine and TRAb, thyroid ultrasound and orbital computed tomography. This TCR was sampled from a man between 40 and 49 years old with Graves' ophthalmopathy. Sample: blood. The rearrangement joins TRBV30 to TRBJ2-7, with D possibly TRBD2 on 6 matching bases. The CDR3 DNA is TGTGCCTGGGGAGGGGACCCCTACGAGCAGTACTTC. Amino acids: CAWGGDPYEQYF.